Shown below are 13 T cell receptor beta chains from a single sample sequenced in a study of blood T cells in healthy people across ages. The use of a sample-barcoded 5' primer and a J-beta primer mix characterized a second PCR of about 7 to 12 cycles. A single record per CDR3 protein comes from TCRdb applying MiXCR to the 5' RACE reads. The top ten hold 9.4% of the sample, which has roughly 700,000 distinct CDR3 sequences, approximately 25% seen once. These data were also reused for a study on T cells of mothers and their children.

The sample comprised blood. Source of these receptors: a boy aged 5-17 years in good health.

For this clonotype: One end of the junction does not line up with germline, which may come from a read error. The chain carries TRBV7-6 and TRBJ2-1; weak D call: TRBD1 (6 bases). Germline assignment: CDR1 SGHVS and CDR2 FNYEAQ. CDR3 length: 13 residues. The CDR3, as DNA: TGTGCCAACAGCCCTCTTGGGGGCGGTGAGCAGTTCTTC. As protein: CANSPLGGGEQFF.

This clonotype was found a few times. Sequence at one end of the junction differs from germline and may be a read error. The J gene is TRBJ2-3, the V gene TRBV7-2; D is possibly TRBD2 (6 bases). The CDR3 is made up of 15 amino acids. The V gene's germline CDR1 is SGHTA and CDR2 FQGNSA. CDR3 sequence reads: CAGSLVLAGTDTQYF. The CDR3 coding sequence is TGTGCCGGCAGCTTAGTTTTAGCGGGCACAGATACGCAGTATTTT.

The V and J genes are TRBV6-6 and TRBJ1-5, with D uncertain. Trimming took off 4 bases at V and 0 bases at J, with 7 bases between the two ends. The CDR3 is 14 amino acids. CDR1 is MNHNY and CDR2 is SVGAGI in the germline V gene (reference sequence). For the CDR3, the DNA is TGTGCCAGCAGTTCGGTTCTTAGCAATCAGCCCCAGCATTTT. It translates to CASSSVLSNQPQHF.

The chain joins TRBV7-9 to TRBJ2-4; the D is unclear. Trimming stripped 5 bases from V and 0 bases from J, with 11 bases between. Germline V gene data show CDR1 as SEHNR and CDR2 as FQNEAQ (reference sequence). The CDR3 is made up of 15 amino acids. The CDR3 spells CASSGGVVAKNIQYF. The DNA of the CDR3 is TGTGCCAGCAGCGGCGGCGTGGTAGCCAAAAACATTCAGTACTTC.

This clonotype has a handful of counts. This chain joins TRBV11-3 and TRBJ2-5; D may be TRBD1 (6 bases). The end of the DNA fits TRBJ2-1 better, so the J call may be wrong. Germline lookup yields CDR1 SGHNT and CDR2 YENEEA. The CDR3 runs to 14 residues. CDR3 protein: CASSLDRGENEQFF. In DNA form, the CDR3 reads TGTGCCAGCAGCTTAGACAGGGGCGAGAATGAGCAGTTCTTC.

CDR3 DNA: TGTGCCAGCAGTTTGTCCCACAGGGGTTCCGGGACCCAGTACTTC. This codes for CASSLSHRGSGTQYF. The chain carries TRBV6-5 and TRBJ2-5, with TRBD1 matching over 7 bases. Germline loops: CDR1 MNHEY, CDR2 SVGAGI. After removal of 4 bases from V and 7 bases from J, the junction contained 12 bases not matched to a gene. CDR3 length: 15 residues.

The rearrangement joins TRBV15 to TRBJ2-5; D remains ambiguous. CDR3 length: 15 amino acids. Germline lookup yields CDR1 LNHNV and CDR2 YYDKDF (reference sequence). The germline V and J ends were trimmed by 3 bases and 6 bases, with 17 bases remaining between them. The CDR3 bases are TGTGCCACCAGCAGTAAGGTTGTCTCGTGGCAGACCCAGTACTTC. Amino acid sequence: CATSSKVVSWQTQYF.

The V and J genes are TRBV15 and TRBJ2-3; 12 bases are a match to TRBD2. Germline-derived CDR1 and CDR2 are LNHNV and YYDKDF (reference sequence). There are 17 residues in the CDR3. V lost 2 bases to trimming and J lost 2 bases; unmatched junction nucleotides: 5. The CDR3 sequence is CATSRLRLAGATDTQYF. Written as DNA, the CDR3 is TGTGCCACCAGCAGACTAAGACTAGCGGGGGCCACAGATACGCAGTATTTT. The variable domain in full, completed from reference TRBV15 and TRBJ2-3, reads DAMVIQNPRYQVTQFGKPVTLSCSQTLNHNVMYWYQQKSSQAPKLLFHYYDKDFNNEADTPDNFQSRRPNTSFCFLDIRSPGLGDTAMYLCATSRLRLAGATDTQYFGPGTRLTVL.

The rearrangement uses TRBV24-1 and TRBJ2-2, with a weak D call TRBD2 (5 bases). V lost 5 bases to trimming and J lost 8 bases, with 17 bases between them. The CDR3 covers 15 residues. The germline V gene has CDR1 KGHDR and CDR2 SFDVKD. The CDR3 region is CATSATQAALGELFF. CDR3 DNA sequence: TGTGCCACCAGTGCGACTCAAGCGGCATTAGGGGAGCTGTTTTTT.

This clonotype was picked up a small number of times. The V gene is TRBV20-1, the J gene TRBJ2-7, with TRBD1 identical over 7 bases. Germline V lookup: CDR1 DFQATT, CDR2 SNEGSKA (reference sequence). Losses at the gene ends were 1 base for V and 4 bases for J; bases not matched to a gene: 7. The CDR3 contains 14 residues. CDR3 sequence reads: CSARVRDRRYEQYF. The CDR3 region has the DNA TGCAGTGCTAGAGTCAGGGACAGAAGGTACGAGCAGTACTTC.

Notes on this clonotype: At one of its ends the junction is not consistent with the germline gene, which may arise from a read error. V and J are TRBV29-1 and TRBJ2-1; the D is unclear. This CDR3 is 14 amino acids long. Germline lookup yields CDR1 SQVTM and CDR2 ANQGSEA. CDR3 residues: CRVEGKESYNEQFF. The CDR3 DNA reads TGCAGAGTTGAAGGGAAAGAATCCTACAATGAGCAGTTCTTC.

The CDR3 loop reads CSARDGLAGTNEQFF. CDR3 bases: TGCAGTGCTAGAGATGGGCTAGCGGGGACAAATGAGCAGTTCTTC. The rearrangement links TRBV20-1 to TRBJ2-1; 9 bases map to TRBD2. The trim removed 0 bases at V and 7 bases at J, leaving 7 bases unmatched. Germline V lookup: CDR1 DFQATT, CDR2 SNEGSKA (reference sequence). The CDR3 totals 15 residues.

The rearrangement links TRBV9 to TRBJ2-4; 8 bases map to TRBD2. Germline trimming cut 4 bases from V and 3 bases from J; bases unmatched to any gene: 12. Looked up from germline, CDR1 is SGDLS and CDR2 is YYNGEE. CDR3 length: 17 amino acids. CDR3 amino acids: CASSPRGSGEGKNIQYF. Written as DNA, the CDR3 is TGTGCCAGCAGCCCTCGTGGTAGCGGGGAGGGCAAAAACATTCAGTACTTC.